This T cell receptor beta chain was retrieved from a study of blood T cells in healthy people across ages. A sample-barcoded 5' primer and a J-beta primer mix were used in a second PCR of roughly 7 to 11 cycles. Carrying 12 random nucleotides, a template-switch adaptor labeled each individual cDNA molecule. TCRdb reprocessed the 5' RACE reads via MiXCR and lists one record per CDR3 protein. The sample carries about a million distinct CDR3 sequences, 45% to 60% recorded once. V shed 5 bases, J shed 5 bases, and the junction held 12 bases outside the gene matches. The CDR3 is 15 residues long. Germline V gives CDR1 DFQATT, CDR2 SNEGSKA (reference sequence).

Sample: blood. This receptor was obtained from a woman aged 55-70 years in good health. This chain uses TRBV20-1 with TRBJ2-7; 10 nucleotides line up with TRBD2. The CDR3 spells CSACRSSGSINEQYF. The CDR3 DNA follows: TGCAGTGCTTGTCGGTCTAGCGGGAGTATAAACGAGCAGTACTTC.